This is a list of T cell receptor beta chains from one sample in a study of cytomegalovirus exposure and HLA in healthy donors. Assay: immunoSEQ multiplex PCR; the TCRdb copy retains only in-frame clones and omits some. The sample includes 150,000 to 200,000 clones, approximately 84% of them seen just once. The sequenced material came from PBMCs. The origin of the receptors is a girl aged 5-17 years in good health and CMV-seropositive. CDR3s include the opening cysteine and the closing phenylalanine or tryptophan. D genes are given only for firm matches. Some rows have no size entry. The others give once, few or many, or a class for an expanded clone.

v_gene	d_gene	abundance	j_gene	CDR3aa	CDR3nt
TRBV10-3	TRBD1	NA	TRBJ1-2	CAKSGTAYYGYTF	TGTGCCAAGTCCGGGACAGCTTACTATGGCTACACCTTC
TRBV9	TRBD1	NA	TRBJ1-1	CASSPPGGTFSTEAFF	TGTGCCAGCAGCCCCCCAGGGGGGACGTTCAGCACTGAAGCTTTCTTT
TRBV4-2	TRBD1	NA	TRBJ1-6	CASSQEEGTGGSPLHF	TGTGCCAGCAGCCAAGAAGAGGGGACAGGGGGATCACCCCTCCACTTT
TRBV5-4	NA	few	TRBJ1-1	CASSRLPNSNTEAFF	TGTGCCAGCAGCCGTCTACCGAATTCGAACACTGAAGCTTTCTTT
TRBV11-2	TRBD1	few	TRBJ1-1	CASSLRGRVYTEAFF	TGTGCCAGCAGCTTAAGGGGGCGCGTTTACACTGAAGCTTTCTTT
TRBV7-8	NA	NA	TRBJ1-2	CASSLGPSRSYGYTF	TGTGCCAGCAGCTTAGGGCCCTCACGGAGTTATGGCTACACCTTC
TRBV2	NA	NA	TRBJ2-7	CASSSFDEQYF	TGTGCCAGCAGTTCCTTCGACGAGCAGTACTTC
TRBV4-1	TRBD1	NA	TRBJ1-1	CASRNLTGGKNTEAFF	TGCGCCAGCAGGAACCTAACAGGGGGCAAGAACACTGAAGCTTTCTTT
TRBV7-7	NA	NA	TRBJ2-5	CASSSTGGRETQYF	TGTGCTAGCAGCTCAACCGGGGGGCGTGAGACCCAGTACTTC
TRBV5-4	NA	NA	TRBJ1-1	CASSSPQLMNTEAFF	TGTGCCAGCTCCTCCCCACAGCTAATGAACACTGAAGCTTTCTTT
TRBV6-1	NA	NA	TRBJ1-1	CASSELLSEGGTEAFF	TGTGCCAGCAGTGAATTACTGTCGGAAGGGGGCACTGAAGCTTTCTTT
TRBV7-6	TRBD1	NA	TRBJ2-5	CASTQSTGRQETQYF	TGTGCCAGCACCCAATCGACAGGGAGACAAGAGACCCAGTACTTC
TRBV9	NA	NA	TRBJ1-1	CASSPYESMNTEAFF	TGTGCCAGCAGCCCCTACGAAAGTATGAACACTGAAGCTTTCTTT
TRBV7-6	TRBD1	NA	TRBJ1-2	CASSPGTGDAGMGGYGYTF	TGTGCCAGCAGCCCTGGGACAGGCGATGCTGGGATGGGGGGCTATGGCTACACCTTC
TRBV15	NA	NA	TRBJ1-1	CATSRDRGIMNTEAFF	TGTGCCACCAGCAGAGATCGAGGAATCATGAACACTGAAGCTTTCTTT
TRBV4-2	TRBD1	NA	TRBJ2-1	CASSQEQGMGNEQFF	TGTGCCAGCAGCCAAGAACAGGGGATGGGCAATGAGCAGTTCTTC
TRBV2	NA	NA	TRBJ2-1	CASRQQKGNYNEQFF	TGTGCCAGCAGGCAGCAAAAGGGGAACTACAATGAGCAGTTCTTC
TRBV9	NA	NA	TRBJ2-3	CASSVSTGRYTDTQYF	TGTGCCAGCAGCGTAAGTACCGGGAGATACACAGATACGCAGTATTTT
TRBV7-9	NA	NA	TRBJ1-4	CASSSSRDTYEKLFF	TGTGCCAGCAGTTCCTCCCGGGACACCTATGAAAAACTGTTTTTT
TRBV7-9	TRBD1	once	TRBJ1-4	CASSVSTGLRTNEKLFF	TGTGCCAGCAGCGTATCGACAGGGCTAAGGACTAATGAAAAACTGTTTTTT
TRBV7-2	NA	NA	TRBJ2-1	CASSLTSWYYNEQFF	TGTGCCAGCAGCTTAACATCTTGGTACTACAATGAGCAGTTCTTC
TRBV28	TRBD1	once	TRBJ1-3	CASRTGTGNGNTIYF	TGTGCCAGCAGGACCGGGACAGGGAATGGAAACACCATATATTTT
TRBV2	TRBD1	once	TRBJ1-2	CASSVDKGAKGYTF	TGTGCCAGCAGTGTCGATAAGGGGGCGAAAGGCTACACCTTC
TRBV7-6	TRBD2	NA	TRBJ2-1	CASSFLAGGGNEQFF	TGTGCCAGCAGCTTTCTAGCGGGGGGCGGAAATGAGCAGTTCTTC
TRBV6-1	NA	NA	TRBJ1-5	CASRGDKPNQPQHF	TGTGCCAGCAGGGGGGACAAACCCAATCAGCCCCAGCATTTT
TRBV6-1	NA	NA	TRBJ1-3	CASIFGNTIYF	TGTGCCAGCATATTCGGAAACACCATATATTTT
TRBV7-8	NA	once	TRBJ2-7	CASSPSRQNEQYF	TGTGCCAGCAGCCCCTCTAGGCAGAACGAGCAGTACTTC
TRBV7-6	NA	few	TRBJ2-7	CASSSRSGQPYEQYF	TGTGCCAGCAGTTCTCGGAGCGGTCAGCCCTACGAGCAGTACTTC
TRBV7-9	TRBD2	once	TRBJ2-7	CASRPPSGAGYEQYF	TGTGCCAGCAGGCCACCTAGCGGGGCAGGCTACGAGCAGTACTTC
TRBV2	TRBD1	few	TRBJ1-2	CASSEAGGKNYGYTF	TGTGCCAGCAGTGAGGCAGGGGGTAAAAACTATGGCTACACCTTC
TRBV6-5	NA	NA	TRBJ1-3	CASTSRGNGNTIYF	TGTGCCAGCACCTCCCGAGGGAATGGAAACACCATATATTTT
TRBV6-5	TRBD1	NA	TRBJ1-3	CASTTQGPSGNTIYF	TGTGCCAGCACCACACAGGGGCCCTCTGGAAACACCATATATTTT
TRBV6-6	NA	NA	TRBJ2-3	CASKVGGSTDTQYF	TGTGCCAGCAAGGTGGGGGGTAGCACAGATACGCAGTATTTT
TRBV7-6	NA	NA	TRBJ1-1	CASSSLLNTEAFF	TGTGCCAGCAGCTCCCTGTTGAACACTGAAGCTTTCTTT
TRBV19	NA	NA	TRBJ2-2	CASSRIRGGANTGELFF	TGTGCCAGTAGTAGAATTAGGGGGGGCGCGAACACCGGGGAGCTGTTTTTT
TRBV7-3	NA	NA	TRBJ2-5	CASSPGVDQETQYF	TGTGCCAGCAGCCCGGGTGTCGACCAAGAGACCCAGTACTTC
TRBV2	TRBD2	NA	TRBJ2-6	CASREGGGRSGANVLTF	TGTGCCAGCAGGGAGGGCGGGGGAAGATCTGGGGCCAACGTCCTGACTTTC
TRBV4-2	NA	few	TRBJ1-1	CASSLQGNGMNTEAFF	TGTGCCAGCAGCCTGCAAGGGAACGGGATGAACACTGAAGCTTTCTTT
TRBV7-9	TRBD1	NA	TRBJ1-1	CASSLSVLGQSNTEAFF	TGTGCCAGCAGCTTAAGTGTTCTGGGACAGTCGAACACTGAAGCTTTCTTT
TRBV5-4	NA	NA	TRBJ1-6	CASSYQGWNNSPLHF	TGTGCCAGCAGCTATCAGGGGTGGAATAATTCACCCCTCCACTTT
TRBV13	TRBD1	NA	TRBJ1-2	CASTSNGGPGGSGYTF	TGTGCCAGCACCTCAAATGGAGGCCCAGGGGGGAGTGGCTACACCTTC
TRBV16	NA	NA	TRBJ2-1	CASSQTSSEQFF	TGTGCCAGCAGCCAAACTAGCAGTGAGCAGTTCTTC
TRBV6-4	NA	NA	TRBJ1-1	CASTDGGMHTEAFF	TGTGCCAGCACTGACGGGGGCATGCACACTGAAGCTTTCTTT
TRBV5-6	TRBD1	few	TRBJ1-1	CASSFPGQGGPEAFF	TGTGCCAGCAGCTTTCCGGGACAGGGGGGACCTGAAGCTTTCTTT
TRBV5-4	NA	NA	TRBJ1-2	CASSGGVQAVNYGYTF	TGTGCCAGCAGCGGGGGGGTTCAGGCTGTGAACTATGGCTACACCTTC
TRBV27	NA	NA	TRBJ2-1	CASSLKGGNEQFF	TGTGCCAGCAGTTTAAAAGGGGGCAATGAGCAGTTCTTC
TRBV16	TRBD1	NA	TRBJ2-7	CASSPRTGREQYF	TGTGCCAGCAGCCCTCGGACAGGGCGGGAGCAGTACTTC
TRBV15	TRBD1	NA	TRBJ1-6	CATSRETGTGKNSPLHF	TGTGCCACCAGCAGAGAAACCGGGACAGGGAAAAATTCACCCCTCCACTTT
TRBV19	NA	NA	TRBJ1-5	CASSIGERDQPQHF	TGTGCCAGTAGTATAGGGGAGAGGGATCAGCCCCAGCATTTT
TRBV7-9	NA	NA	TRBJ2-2	CASSSNTGELFF	TGTGCCAGCAGCTCTAACACCGGGGAGCTGTTTTTT